Presented here are 14 T cell receptor beta chains from one specimen sequenced in a study of blood T cell repertoires in COVID-19. Profiling relied on immunoSEQ multiplex PCR, and the TCRdb table lists in-frame clones only, not all of them. The table includes around 100,000 clones, around 89% detected once. Sample: peripheral blood. These receptors were taken from a woman aged 80 or older with acute or convalescent COVID-19.

The rearrangement joins TRBV5-1 to TRBJ1-5; D uncertain. The CDR3 is 12 amino acids. Germline values: CDR1 SGHRS, CDR2 YFSETQ. Deletions cut 0 bases from V and 9 bases from J, with 7 bases between. The CDR3 region is CASSLDRGPQHF. DNA for the CDR3: TGCGCCAGCAGCTTGGATCGGGGGCCCCAGCATTTT.

The rearrangement links TRBV5-1 to TRBJ2-2; D remains unclear. This CDR3 is built from 13 residues. The ends were cut back, 0 bases at V and 6 bases at J, with 6 bases in the middle. Germline CDR1 reads SGHRS; CDR2 reads YFSETQ. This CDR3 is CASSLVAAGELFF. The DNA for the CDR3 is TGCGCCAGCAGCTTGGTAGCAGCCGGGGAGCTGTTTTTT.

The chain is built from TRBV15 and TRBJ2-1; 13 bases line up with TRBD2. With 0 bases clipped from V and 10 bases from J, the junction kept 6 bases outside the gene matches. The CDR3 consists of 16 residues. CDR1 and CDR2 from the germline V gene are LNHNV and YYDKDF (reference sequence). In DNA form, the CDR3 reads TGTGCCACCAGCAGAGATCTGGGGACTAGCGGGGCAGAGCAGTTCTTC. Amino acids: CATSRDLGTSGAEQFF. Looking up the rest from reference TRBV15 and TRBJ2-1 gives the full variable domain: DAMVIQNPRYQVTQFGKPVTLSCSQTLNHNVMYWYQQKSSQAPKLLFHYYDKDFNNEADTPDNFQSRRPNTSFCFLDIRSPGLGDTAMYLCATSRDLGTSGAEQFFGPGTRLTVL.

In this sample, this clone is medium-sized. The chain links TRBV7-9 to TRBJ1-1; weak D call: TRBD1 (5 bases). V was shortened by 6 bases and J by 5 bases, with 16 bases between the two germline ends. Per the germline V gene, CDR1 is SEHNR and CDR2 is FQNEAQ (reference sequence). The CDR3 runs 14 residues. The CDR3 nucleotides are TGTGCCAGCAGAGAACTGTCTGGGGGGACTGAAGCTTTCTTT. Its translation is CASRELSGGTEAFF.

The chain combines TRBV25-1 with TRBJ2-3; 8 bases fit TRBD1. Per the germline V gene, CDR1 is MGHDK and CDR2 is SYGVNS. The CDR3 runs to 15 residues. Unmatched junction bases numbered 7, after V lost 6 bases and J lost 2 bases. The DNA of the CDR3 is TGTGCCAGCAGAGAGACAGGGGCTACCACAGATACGCAGTATTTT. Its protein product is CASRETGATTDTQYF.

The gene calls are TRBV5-1 and TRBJ1-4; D ambiguous. CDR3 length: 17 residues. Trimming cost V 4 bases and J 4 bases, with 20 bases left between them. Germline V gene data show CDR1 as SGHRS and CDR2 as YFSETQ. DNA of the CDR3: TGCGCCAGCAGCCCTGAGCGGGGTCCTGGGGTTAATGAAAAACTGTTTTTT. This encodes CASSPERGPGVNEKLFF. The full variable domain, with the rest looked up from reference TRBV5-1 and TRBJ1-4, is KAGVTQTPRYLIKTRGQQVTLSCSPISGHRSVSWYQQTPGQGLQFLFEYFSETQRNKGNFPGRFSGRQFSNSRSEMNVSTLELGDSALYLCASSPERGPGVNEKLFFGSGTQLSVL.

The V gene is TRBV27, the J gene TRBJ2-1, with 7 bases lining up with TRBD2. The CDR3 totals 21 residues. Germline-derived CDR1 and CDR2 are MNHEY and SMNVEV (reference sequence). V was clipped by 5 bases and J by 2 bases; unmatched bases: 24. CDR3: CASSTPRWVRAGTNPYNEQFF. In nucleotides, the CDR3 is TGTGCCAGCAGTACCCCGCGGTGGGTTCGCGCCGGGACTAACCCCTACAATGAGCAGTTCTTC.

The V call is TRBV15, the J call TRBJ1-1; 7 bases fit TRBD1. The V gene's germline CDR1 is LNHNV and CDR2 YYDKDF (reference sequence). V trimming: 1 base; J trimming: 4 bases; junction bases outside the gene matches: 15. The CDR3 has 18 residues. The DNA of the CDR3 is TGTGCCACCAGCAGAGGGGTCCTGGGACAGACTTTTGGCACTGAAGCTTTCTTT. Its translation: CATSRGVLGQTFGTEAFF.

The rearrangement joins TRBV19 to TRBJ2-7; 8 bases line up with TRBD2. The CDR3 is 16 amino acids. V lost 6 bases and J lost 3; bases outside the gene matches: 13. Germline-derived CDR1 and CDR2 are LNHDA and SQIVND (reference sequence). Here the CDR3 reads CASSRGGTLSIYEQYF. CDR3 nucleotides: TGTGCCAGTAGCCGGGGGGGGACGCTTTCGATCTACGAGCAGTACTTC.

This sequence joins TRBV9 and TRBJ1-4; D unclear. The germline V gene has CDR1 SGDLS and CDR2 YYNGEE. The CDR3 is 14 residues long. V was clipped by 2 bases and J by 7 bases, with 12 bases between them. As DNA, the CDR3 is TGTGCCAGCAGCGTCGAACAGTCAGGTGAAAAACTGTTTTTT. Residues: CASSVEQSGEKLFF.

V usage is TRBV19 and J usage is TRBJ1-6; D call uncertain. Trimming removed 6 bases from V and 0 bases from J, with 6 bases in between. This CDR3 has 14 residues. The germline V gene encodes CDR1 LNHDA and CDR2 SQIVND (reference sequence). The CDR3 is CASSASSYNSPLHF. The CDR3 DNA sequence: TGTGCCAGTAGCGCGAGCTCCTATAATTCACCCCTCCACTTT.

This chain joins TRBV5-1 and TRBJ1-3; 8 bases are a match to TRBD1. The CDR3 is 12 residues long. V lost 3 bases, J lost 9 bases, and 2 bases stayed unmatched. CDR1 and CDR2 (germline): SGHRS, YFSETQ. The CDR3: CASSSDRATIYF. The CDR3 DNA follows: TGCGCCAGCAGCTCGGACAGGGCCACCATATATTTT.

This clone showed up just once. This chain links TRBV29-1 with TRBJ1-2; 7 bases line up with TRBD1. The CDR3 extends over 14 amino acids. Per germline, CDR1 SQVTM and CDR2 ANQGSEA. V shed 4 bases, J shed 8 bases, and the junction held 13 bases outside the gene matches. CDR3 in DNA: TGCAGCGTTGGGTCACAAAACAGGGGCGAAGGCTACACCTTC. Protein sequence: CSVGSQNRGEGYTF.

This chain links TRBV3-1 (or the pseudogene TRBV3-2) with TRBJ1-1; D gene ambiguous. The CDR3 covers 14 residues. The germline V gene has CDR1 LGHDT and CDR2 YNNKEL (reference sequence). V gave up 11 bases and J gave up 10 bases, with 26 bases separating them. The CDR3 DNA reads as TGTGCCTGCTGCCAATATTTTGGCGGTGATGTAGCTTTCTTT. Protein: CACCQYFGGDVAFF.